This T cell receptor beta chain stems from a study of T cell clones after liver transplantation. Germline-derived CDR1 and CDR2 are SGDLS and YYNGEE. The V and J ends lost 6 bases and 0 bases respectively, with 13 bases between them. The CDR3 runs to 15 residues. Clones were sequenced by immunoSEQ multiplex PCR, and TCRdb holds only the in-frame ones, with some missing. Among about 75,000 clones listed, around 84% were seen once. The input for sequencing was CD4+ T cells from blood, taken around 48 months after liver transplant. This sequence joins TRBV9 and TRBJ1-3; tentative D call: TRBD1 (6 bases). The clonotype comes from a human patient who received a liver transplant. Some of the T cells may derive from the graft donor. DNA of the CDR3: TGTGCCAGCACCCGGGGGGGCACCTCTGGAAACACCATATATTTT. This codes for CASTRGGTSGNTIYF.